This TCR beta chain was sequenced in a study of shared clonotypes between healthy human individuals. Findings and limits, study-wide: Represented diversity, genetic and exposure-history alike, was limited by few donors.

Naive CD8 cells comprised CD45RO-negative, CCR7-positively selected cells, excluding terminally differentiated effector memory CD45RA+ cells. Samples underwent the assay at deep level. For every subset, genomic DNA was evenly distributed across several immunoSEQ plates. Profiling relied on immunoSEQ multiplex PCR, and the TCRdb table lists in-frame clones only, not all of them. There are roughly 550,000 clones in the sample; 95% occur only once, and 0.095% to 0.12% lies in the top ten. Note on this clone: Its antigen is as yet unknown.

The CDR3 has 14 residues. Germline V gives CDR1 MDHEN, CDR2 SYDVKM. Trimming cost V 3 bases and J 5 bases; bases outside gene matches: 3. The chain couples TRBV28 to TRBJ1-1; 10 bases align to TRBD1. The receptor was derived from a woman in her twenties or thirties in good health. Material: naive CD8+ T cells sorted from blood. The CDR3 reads CASSFDRGQTEAFF. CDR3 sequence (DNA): TGTGCCAGCAGTTTTGACAGGGGGCAAACTGAAGCTTTCTTT.